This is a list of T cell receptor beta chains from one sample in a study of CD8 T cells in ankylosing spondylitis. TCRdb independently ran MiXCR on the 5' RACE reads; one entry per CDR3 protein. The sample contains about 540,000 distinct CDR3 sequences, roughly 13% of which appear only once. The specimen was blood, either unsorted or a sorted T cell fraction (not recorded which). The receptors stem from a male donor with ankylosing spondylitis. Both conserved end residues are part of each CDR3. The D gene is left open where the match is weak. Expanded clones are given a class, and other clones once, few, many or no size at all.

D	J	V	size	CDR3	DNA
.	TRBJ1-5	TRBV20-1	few	CSAMTDSNQPQHF	TGCAGTGCTATGACAGATAGCAATCAGCCCCAGCATTTT
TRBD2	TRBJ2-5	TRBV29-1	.	CGAEGGSGADGTQYF	TGCGGCGCGGAAGGAGGTAGCGGGGCCGATGGGACCCAGTACTTC
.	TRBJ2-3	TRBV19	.	CASRDTYTQYF	TGTGCCAGTAGGGACACTTATACGCAGTATTTT
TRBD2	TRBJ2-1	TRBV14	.	CASSNRRGRVPYNEQFF	TGTGCCAGCAGCAATAGACGCGGGAGGGTCCCCTACAATGAGCAGTTCTTC
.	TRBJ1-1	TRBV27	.	CASSSPGLNTEAFF	TGTGCCAGCAGTTCGCCGGGCCTGAACACTGAAGCTTTCTTT
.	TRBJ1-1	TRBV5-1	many	CASSSDMGTEAFF	TGCGCCAGCAGCTCAGATATGGGGACTGAAGCTTTCTTT
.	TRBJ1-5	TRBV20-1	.	CSALGTDAYNQPQHF	TGCAGTGCTCTGGGGACTGACGCCTACAATCAGCCCCAGCATTTT
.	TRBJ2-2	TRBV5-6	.	CASSRRSTGELFF	TGTGCCAGCAGCCGAAGGTCCACCGGGGAGCTGTTTTTT
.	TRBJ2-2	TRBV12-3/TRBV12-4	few	CASSSGVVGELFF	TGTGCCAGCAGTTCAGGGGTGGTCGGGGAGCTGTTTTTT
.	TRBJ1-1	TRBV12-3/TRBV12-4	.	CASNSYRAEAFF	TGTGCCAGCAACTCATACAGGGCTGAAGCTTTCTTT
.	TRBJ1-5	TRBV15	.	CATSRERGGNQPQHF	TGTGCCACCAGCAGAGAGAGAGGGGGCAATCAGCCCCAGCATTTT
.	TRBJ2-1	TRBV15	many	CATSRDDPARGNEQFF	TGTGCCACCAGCAGAGATGACCCGGCCAGGGGCAATGAGCAGTTCTTC
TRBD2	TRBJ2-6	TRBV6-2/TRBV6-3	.	CASSYRLAGGSGANVLTF	TGTGCCAGCAGTTATCGACTAGCGGGAGGCTCTGGGGCCAACGTCCTGACTTTC
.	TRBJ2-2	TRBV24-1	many	CATSDSAGTRRTGELFF	TGTGCCACCAGTGATTCAGCCGGGACACGAAGGACCGGGGAGCTGTTTTTT
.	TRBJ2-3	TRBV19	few	CASSALHDGTDTQYF	TGTGCCAGTAGTGCCTTACATGACGGCACAGATACGCAGTATTTT
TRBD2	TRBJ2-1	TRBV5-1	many	CASSSTSGAWDEQFF	TGCGCCAGCAGCTCGACTAGCGGGGCTTGGGATGAGCAGTTCTTC
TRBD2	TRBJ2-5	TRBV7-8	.	CASSIIAGGRQETQYF	TGTGCCAGCAGCATAATAGCGGGAGGGCGACAAGAGACCCAGTACTTC
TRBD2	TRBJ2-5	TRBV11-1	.	CASSSTTSGRMLGETQYF	TGTGCCAGCAGTTCAACCACTAGCGGGAGGATGCTTGGAGAGACCCAGTACTTC
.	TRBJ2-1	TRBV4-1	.	CASSQGSRPRRFF	TGCGCCAGCAGCCAAGGGTCCCGGCCCAGGCGGTTCTTC
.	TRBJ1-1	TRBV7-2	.	CASSLTAAGAFF	TGTGCCAGCAGCTTAACAGCCGCGGGGGCTTTCTTT
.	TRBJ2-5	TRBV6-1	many	CASRPSRQETQYF	TGTGCCAGCAGACCTTCTAGGCAAGAGACCCAGTACTTC
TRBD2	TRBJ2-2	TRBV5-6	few	CASSLVAGDVNTGELFF	TGTGCCAGCAGCTTGGTGGCGGGAGATGTAAACACCGGGGAGCTGTTTTTT
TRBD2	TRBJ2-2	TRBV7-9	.	CASSSTTSGKAGELFF	TGTGCCAGCAGCTCTACGACTAGCGGGAAGGCCGGGGAGCTGTTTTTT
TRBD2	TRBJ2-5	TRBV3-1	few	CASSQGGLQETQYF	TGTGCCAGCAGCCAGGGGGGACTACAAGAGACCCAGTACTTC
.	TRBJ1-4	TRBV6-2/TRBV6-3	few	CASTRRGGQNEKLFF	TGTGCCAGCACCCGCCGTGGAGGGCAAAATGAAAAACTGTTTTTT
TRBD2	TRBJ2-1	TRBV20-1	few	CSASRPGLAGVRNNEQFF	TGCAGTGCTAGCCGACCGGGACTAGCGGGAGTAAGGAACAATGAGCAGTTCTTC
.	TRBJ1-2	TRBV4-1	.	CASSQRGNYGYTF	TGCGCCAGCAGCCAAAGGGGAAACTATGGCTACACCTTC
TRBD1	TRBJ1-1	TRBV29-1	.	CSVVFGQGASEAFF	TGCAGCGTTGTGTTTGGACAGGGGGCATCGGAAGCTTTCTTT
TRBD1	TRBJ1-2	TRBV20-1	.	CSARDRDRNYGYTF	TGCAGTGCTAGAGATAGGGACAGAAACTATGGCTACACCTTC
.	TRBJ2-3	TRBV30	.	CAWGPPGRQDTQYF	TGTGCCTGGGGCCCACCGGGGCGGCAAGATACGCAGTATTTT
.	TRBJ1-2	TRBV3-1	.	CASSQDRGTPSSYGYTF	TGTGCCAGCAGCCAAGACCGTGGGACACCAAGTTCCTATGGCTACACCTTC
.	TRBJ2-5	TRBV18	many	CASSPSLKGETQYF	TGTGCCAGCTCACCATCCCTAAAAGGAGAGACCCAGTACTTC
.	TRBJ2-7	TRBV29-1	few	CSVGGRGSFYEQYF	TGCAGCGTTGGTGGCAGGGGATCGTTCTACGAGCAGTACTTC
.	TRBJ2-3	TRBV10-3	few	CAISEGRPTDTQYF	TGTGCCATCAGTGAGGGCAGACCCACAGATACGCAGTATTTT
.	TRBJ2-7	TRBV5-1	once	CASSLWVSYEQYF	TGCGCCAGCAGCTTGTGGGTCTCCTACGAGCAGTACTTC
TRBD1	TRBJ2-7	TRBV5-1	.	CASSRPGTGLYEQYF	TGCGCCAGCAGCAGACCCGGGACAGGGCTCTACGAGCAGTACTTC
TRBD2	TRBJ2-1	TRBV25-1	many	CASSATKTSGNYNEQFF	TGTGCCAGCAGTGCGACAAAGACTAGCGGGAACTACAATGAGCAGTTCTTC
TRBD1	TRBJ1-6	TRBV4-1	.	CASSLYVNLGQGNSPLHF	TGCGCCAGCAGCCTCTACGTCAACCTGGGACAGGGAAATTCACCCCTCCACTTT
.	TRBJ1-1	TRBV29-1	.	CSVAGWGMNTEAFF	TGCAGCGTGGCGGGGTGGGGGATGAACACTGAAGCTTTCTTT
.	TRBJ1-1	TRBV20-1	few	CSATTRTEAFF	TGCAGTGCCACTACTAGGACTGAAGCTTTCTTT
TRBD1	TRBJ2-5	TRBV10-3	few	CAISAFTGEETQYF	TGTGCCATCAGTGCCTTTACAGGGGAAGAGACCCAGTACTTC
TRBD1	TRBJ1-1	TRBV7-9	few	CASSPSGTGGEAFF	TGTGCCAGCAGCCCTAGTGGGACAGGGGGCGAGGCTTTCTTT
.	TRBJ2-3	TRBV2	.	CASSRESSTDTQYF	TGTGCCAGCAGCCGGGAGTCGAGCACAGATACGCAGTATTTT
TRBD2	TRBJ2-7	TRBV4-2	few	CASRGKAVGTSNYEQYF	TGTGCCAGCAGAGGAAAGGCGGTCGGGACTAGCAATTACGAGCAGTACTTC
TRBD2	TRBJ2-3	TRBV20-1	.	CSAKLAGDLTDTQYF	TGCAGTGCTAAACTAGCGGGAGATTTAACAGATACGCAGTATTTT
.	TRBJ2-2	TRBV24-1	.	CATRSSGNTGELFF	TGTGCCACCAGAAGTAGCGGGAACACCGGGGAGCTGTTTTTT
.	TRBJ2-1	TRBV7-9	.	CASSYPPGGTNNEQFF	TGTGCCAGCAGCTACCCGCCGGGCGGAACCAACAATGAGCAGTTCTTC